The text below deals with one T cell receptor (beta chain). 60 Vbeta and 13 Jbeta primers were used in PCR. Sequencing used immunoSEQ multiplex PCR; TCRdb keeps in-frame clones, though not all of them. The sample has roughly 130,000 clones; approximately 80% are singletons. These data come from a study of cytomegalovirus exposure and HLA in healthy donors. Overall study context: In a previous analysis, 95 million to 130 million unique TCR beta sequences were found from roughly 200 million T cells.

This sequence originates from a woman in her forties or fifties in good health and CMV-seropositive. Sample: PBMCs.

This chain's CDR3 is CASGGPSDTQYF. CDR3 DNA: TGTGCCAGCGGGGGCCCCTCCGATACGCAGTATTTT. V usage is TRBV27 and J usage is TRBJ2-3; possible D gene TRBD1, 6 bases. CDR3 length: 12 residues. Per the germline V gene, CDR1 is MNHEY and CDR2 is SMNVEV (reference sequence). The V gene lost 8 bases and the J gene lost 6 bases, with 12 bases spanning the gap.